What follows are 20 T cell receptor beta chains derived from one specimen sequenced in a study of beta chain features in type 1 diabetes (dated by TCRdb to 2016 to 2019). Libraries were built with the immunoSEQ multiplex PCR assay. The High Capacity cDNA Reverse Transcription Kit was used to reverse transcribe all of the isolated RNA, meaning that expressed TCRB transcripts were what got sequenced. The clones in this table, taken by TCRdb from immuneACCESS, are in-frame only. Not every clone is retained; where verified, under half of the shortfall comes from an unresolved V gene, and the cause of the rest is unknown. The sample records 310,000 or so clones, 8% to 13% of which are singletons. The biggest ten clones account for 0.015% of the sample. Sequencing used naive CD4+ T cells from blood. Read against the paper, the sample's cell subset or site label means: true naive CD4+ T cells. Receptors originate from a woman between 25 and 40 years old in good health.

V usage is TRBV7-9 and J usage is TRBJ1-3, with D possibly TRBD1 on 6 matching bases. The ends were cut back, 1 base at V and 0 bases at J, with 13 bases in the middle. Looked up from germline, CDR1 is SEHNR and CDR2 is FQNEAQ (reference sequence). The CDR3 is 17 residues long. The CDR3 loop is CASSLVGAIRSGNTIYF. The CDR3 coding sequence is TGTGCCAGCAGCTTAGTGGGGGCCATCCGCTCTGGAAACACCATATATTTT.

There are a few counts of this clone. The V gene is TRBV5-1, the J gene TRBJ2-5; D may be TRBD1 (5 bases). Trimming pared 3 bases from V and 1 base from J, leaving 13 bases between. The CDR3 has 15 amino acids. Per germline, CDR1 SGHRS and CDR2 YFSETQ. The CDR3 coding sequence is TGCGCCAGCAGCTCTTGGGCAGGGCCCCAAGAGACCCAGTACTTC. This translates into CASSSWAGPQETQYF.

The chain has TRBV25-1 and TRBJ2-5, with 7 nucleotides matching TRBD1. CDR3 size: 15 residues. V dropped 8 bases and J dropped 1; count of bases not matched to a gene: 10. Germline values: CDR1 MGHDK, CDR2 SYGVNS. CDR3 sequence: CASRYTGQPQETQYF. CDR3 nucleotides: TGTGCCAGCCGCTACACGGGACAGCCCCAAGAGACCCAGTACTTC.

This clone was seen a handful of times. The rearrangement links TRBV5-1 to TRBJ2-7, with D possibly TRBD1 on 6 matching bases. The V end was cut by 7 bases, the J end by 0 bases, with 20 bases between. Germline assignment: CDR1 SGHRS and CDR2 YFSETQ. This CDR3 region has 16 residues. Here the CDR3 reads CASSLGGPASSYEQYF. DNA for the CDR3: TGCGCCAGCTCCCTAGGGGGACCGGCGAGCTCCTACGAGCAGTACTTC.

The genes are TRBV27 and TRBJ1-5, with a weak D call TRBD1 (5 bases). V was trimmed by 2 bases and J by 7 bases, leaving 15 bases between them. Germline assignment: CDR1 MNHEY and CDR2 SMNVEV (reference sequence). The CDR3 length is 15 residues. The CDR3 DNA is TGTGCCAGCAGTTTAGGTAAGGGGCGAGACCAGCCCCAGCATTTT. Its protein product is CASSLGKGRDQPQHF.

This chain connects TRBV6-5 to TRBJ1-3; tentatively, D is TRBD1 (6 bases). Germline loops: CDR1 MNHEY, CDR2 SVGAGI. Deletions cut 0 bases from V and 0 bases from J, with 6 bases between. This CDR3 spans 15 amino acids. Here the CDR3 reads CASSYSTGSGNTIYF. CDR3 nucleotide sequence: TGTGCCAGCAGTTACTCGACAGGCTCTGGAAACACCATATATTTT.

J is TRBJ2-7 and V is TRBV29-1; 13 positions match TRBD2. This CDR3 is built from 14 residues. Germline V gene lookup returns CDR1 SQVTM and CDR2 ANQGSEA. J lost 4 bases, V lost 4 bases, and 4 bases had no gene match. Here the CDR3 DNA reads TGCAGCGTTGCGGGACTAGCGGGACAATACGAGCAGTACTTC. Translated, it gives CSVAGLAGQYEQYF.

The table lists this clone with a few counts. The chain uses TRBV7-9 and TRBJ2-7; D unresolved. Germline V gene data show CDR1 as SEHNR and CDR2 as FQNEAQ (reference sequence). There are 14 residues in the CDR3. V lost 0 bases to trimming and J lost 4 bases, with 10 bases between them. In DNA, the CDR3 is TGTGCCAGCAGCTTAGCGCTCCCGGTGTACGAGCAGTACTTC. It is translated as CASSLALPVYEQYF.

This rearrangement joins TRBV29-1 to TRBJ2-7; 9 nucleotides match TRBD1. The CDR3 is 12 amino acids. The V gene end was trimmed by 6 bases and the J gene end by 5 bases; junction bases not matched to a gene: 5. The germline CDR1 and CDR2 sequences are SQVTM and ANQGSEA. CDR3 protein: CSVTGGSHEQYF. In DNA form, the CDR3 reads TGCAGCGTAACAGGGGGCAGCCACGAGCAGTACTTC.

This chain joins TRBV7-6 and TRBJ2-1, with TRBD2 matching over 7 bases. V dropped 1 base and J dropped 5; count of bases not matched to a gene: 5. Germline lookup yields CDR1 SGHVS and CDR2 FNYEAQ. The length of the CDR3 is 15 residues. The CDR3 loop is CASSLVAAGHNEQFF. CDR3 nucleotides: TGTGCCAGCAGCTTAGTTGCAGCGGGGCACAATGAGCAGTTCTTC.

CDR3 amino acids: CASSLGQVEETQYF. Here the CDR3 DNA reads TGTGCCAGCAGCTTGGGACAGGTTGAAGAGACCCAGTACTTC. The V gene is TRBV5-4, the J gene TRBJ2-5; maybe TRBD1 (6 bases). The CDR3 is 14 amino acids. The V and J ends lost 0 bases and 3 bases respectively, with 9 bases between them. Germline CDR1 SGHNT, CDR2 YYREEE (reference sequence).

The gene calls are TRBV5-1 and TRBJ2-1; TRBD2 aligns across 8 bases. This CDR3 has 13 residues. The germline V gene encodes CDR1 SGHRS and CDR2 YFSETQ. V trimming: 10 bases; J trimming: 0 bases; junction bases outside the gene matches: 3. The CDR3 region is CASAGGSYNEQFF. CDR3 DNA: TGCGCCTCGGCGGGGGGCTCCTACAATGAGCAGTTCTTC.

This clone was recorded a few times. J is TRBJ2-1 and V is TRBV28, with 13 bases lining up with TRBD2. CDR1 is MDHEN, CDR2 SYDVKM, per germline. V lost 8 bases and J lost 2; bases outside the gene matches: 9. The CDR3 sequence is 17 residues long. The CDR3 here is CASGSLGTSGAYNEQFF. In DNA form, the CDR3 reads TGTGCCAGCGGATCCCTAGGGACTAGCGGGGCCTACAATGAGCAGTTCTTC.

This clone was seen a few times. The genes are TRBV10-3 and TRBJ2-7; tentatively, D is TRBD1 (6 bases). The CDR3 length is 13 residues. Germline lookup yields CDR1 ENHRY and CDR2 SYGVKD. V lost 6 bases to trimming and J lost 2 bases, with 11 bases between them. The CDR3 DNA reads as TGTGCCATCAGCATCAGGGGTCCCTACGAGCAGTACTTC. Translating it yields CAISIRGPYEQYF.

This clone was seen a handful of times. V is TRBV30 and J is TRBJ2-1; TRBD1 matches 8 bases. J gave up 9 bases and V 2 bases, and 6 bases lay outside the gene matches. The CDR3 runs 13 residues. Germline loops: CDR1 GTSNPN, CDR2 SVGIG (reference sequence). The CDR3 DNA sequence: TGTGCCTGGAGTAAGACAGGGGCGGGTGAGCAGTTCTTC. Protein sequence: CAWSKTGAGEQFF.

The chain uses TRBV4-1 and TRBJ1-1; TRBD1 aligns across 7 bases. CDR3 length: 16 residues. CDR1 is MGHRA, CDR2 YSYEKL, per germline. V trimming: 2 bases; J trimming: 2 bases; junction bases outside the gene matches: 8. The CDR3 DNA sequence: TGCGCCAGCAGCCAACGAGCCGGGACAGTAAACACTGAAGCTTTCTTT. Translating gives CASSQRAGTVNTEAFF.

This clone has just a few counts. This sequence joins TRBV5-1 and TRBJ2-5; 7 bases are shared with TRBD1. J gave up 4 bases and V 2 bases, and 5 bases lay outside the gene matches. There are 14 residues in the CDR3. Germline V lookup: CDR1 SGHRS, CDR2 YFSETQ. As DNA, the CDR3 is TGCGCCAGCAGCTTTGGGACAGACTCAGAGACCCAGTACTTC. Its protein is CASSFGTDSETQYF.

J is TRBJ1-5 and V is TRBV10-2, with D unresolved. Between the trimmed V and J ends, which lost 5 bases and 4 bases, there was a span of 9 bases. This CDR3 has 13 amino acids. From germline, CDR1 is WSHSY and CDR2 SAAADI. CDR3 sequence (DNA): TGCGCCAGCAGTCTCCAAACTAATCAGCCCCAGCATTTT. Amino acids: CASSLQTNQPQHF.

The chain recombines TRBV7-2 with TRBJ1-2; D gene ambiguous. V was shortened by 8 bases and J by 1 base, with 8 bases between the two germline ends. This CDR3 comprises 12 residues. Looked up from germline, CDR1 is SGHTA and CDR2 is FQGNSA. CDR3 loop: CASGSLNYGYTF. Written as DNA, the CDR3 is TGTGCCAGCGGTAGCCTTAACTATGGCTACACCTTC.

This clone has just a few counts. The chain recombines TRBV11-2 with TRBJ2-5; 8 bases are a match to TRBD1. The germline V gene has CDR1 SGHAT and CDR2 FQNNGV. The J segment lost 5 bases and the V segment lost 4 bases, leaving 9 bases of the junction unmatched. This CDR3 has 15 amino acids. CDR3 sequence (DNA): TGTGCCAGCAGCTCCACACAGGGGGTATGGGAGACCCAGTACTTC. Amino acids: CASSSTQGVWETQYF.